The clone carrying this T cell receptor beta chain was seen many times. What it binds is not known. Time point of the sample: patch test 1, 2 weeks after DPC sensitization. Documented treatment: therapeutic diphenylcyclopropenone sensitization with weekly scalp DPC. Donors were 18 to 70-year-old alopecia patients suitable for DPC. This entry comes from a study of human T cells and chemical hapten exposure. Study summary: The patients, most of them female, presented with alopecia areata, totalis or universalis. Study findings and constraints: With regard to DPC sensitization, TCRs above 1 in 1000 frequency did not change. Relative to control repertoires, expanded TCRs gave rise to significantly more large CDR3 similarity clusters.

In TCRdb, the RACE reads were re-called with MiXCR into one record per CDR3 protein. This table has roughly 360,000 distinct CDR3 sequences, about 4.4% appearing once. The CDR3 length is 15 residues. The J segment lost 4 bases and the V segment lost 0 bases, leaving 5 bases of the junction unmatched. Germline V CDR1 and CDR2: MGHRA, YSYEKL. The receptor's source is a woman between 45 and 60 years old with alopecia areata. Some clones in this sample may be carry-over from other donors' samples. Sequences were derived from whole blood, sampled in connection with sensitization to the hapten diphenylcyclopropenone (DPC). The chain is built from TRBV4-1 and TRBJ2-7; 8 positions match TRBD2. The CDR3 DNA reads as TGCGCCAGCAGCCAAGATTACGGGGGGGGGTACGAGCAGTACTTC. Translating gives CASSQDYGGGYEQYF.